Here is one T cell receptor (beta chain) with its context. A few counts support this clonotype. Its antigen is currently not known. Per-nucleotide qualities are absent, and no much larger clonotype sits a single base away. Libraries of naive CD8 T cells were built from anywhere between about 18,000 and 1,000,000 sorted cells, with 10%, 30% or 50% of the purified RNA used. On a BD FACSAria II, naive CD8 T cells were FACS-sorted as CD8+CD4-CCR7+CD45RA+ and collected into RLT Plus buffer. Detection sensitivity was tested by spiking Jurkat RNA equal to approximately 9 TCR copies' worth into samples containing roughly 19,000-1,000,000 naive CD8 T cells. Enrichment of CD8 T cells was done with RosetteSep CD8+ T Cell Enrichment Cocktail plus Ficoll-Paque, and ACK red cell lysis came afterward. This sample stems from a study of molecular identifiers for immune sequencing clone quantification (dated by TCRdb to 2016 to 2019). Looking at the study overall: For a replicate experiment, the RNA from either roughly 18,000 or 92,000 naive CD8 T cells was divided into five aliquots, and four of those aliquots went on to sequencing. The study was a methods study using CD8 T cells to benchmark molecular-identifier clustering-based TCR repertoire sequencing (MIDCIRS) and TCR RNA copy counting. Study-level results and caveats: Highly expanded clone sizes could be underestimated if identical TCR molecules share a barcode. The naive libraries included spiked-in Jurkat TCR RNA (roughly 9 copies' worth), and this RNA is not part of the donor repertoire. About 2.9 recovered TCR RNA copies per cell were obtained by modeling, versus approximately 9 by digital PCR, implying a capture efficiency of 30% to 35%. Spiked-in Jurkat TCR RNA equal to a single cell's worth was reported to be detectable even within 1,200,000 naive CD8 T cells. Clones above 20 RNA copies held over 98% of molecules in CMV-specific effector cells but under 1% in naive cells. When barcode sub-clustering was left out, chimeric consensus sequences inflated TCR diversity, with chimeras reaching as high as 47%.

The receptor library was made with PCR. Sequencing relied on a NextSeq 500. Bulk TCR libraries were generated as previously described, with the TCR primers listed in Table S5 used. The Qiagen AllPrep DNA/RNA kit was used to purify total RNA. Before analysis, reads from multiple sequencing runs of the same library were pooled. Concerning the study's data processing: Reads were retained only if the reads had an exact TCR constant sequence, and the retained reads were trimmed to 150 nt and grouped according to their 12-nt molecular barcodes. Reads inside each barcode group were sub-clustered using a 15% Levenshtein threshold, and a quality-weighted consensus sequence was constructed for each RNA molecule. Non-functional sequences were removed, as were lower-count sequences one edit away from another. Based on fitting two negative binomial distributions, any barcode sub-cluster with under 20% of the maximum read count was discarded. The public reads were run again by TCRdb, first through fastp at Q25 and then through MiXCR, and only productive beta chains were kept. Entries that share a CDR3 protein sequence are merged under the most common genes and DNA. The V and J calls were determined by TCRdb, not by the authors. Within this sample are about 510,000 distinct CDR3 sequences, with about 25% of them counted one time only. The ten top clones hold over 0.6% of the sample.

This receptor was identified in a human donor in good health. Some libraries in this study had Jurkat cell RNA spiked in. Material for sequencing was naive CD8+ T cells from blood, with Jurkat cell RNA spiked in. Interpreted using the paper, the cell subset or site label stands for: FACS-sorted CD8+CD4-CCR7+CD45RA+ naive T cells.

The DNA sequence is given as TGTGCCAGCAGTTACGGTTTCGGGGGGTTCACAGATACGCAGTATTTT. It is translated as CASSYGFGGFTDTQYF. The rearranged segments are TRBV6-5 and TRBJ2-3; the central 7 bases match TRBD2. Looking up the germline V gene yields CDR1 MNHEY and CDR2 SVGAGI. The CDR3 covers 16 residues, taking in both the cysteine and the phenylalanine. The kept DNA is CDR3 alone, 48 bases in frame from the first base. V has 2 bases trimmed and J has 2 bases trimmed; junction bases matching no gene number 7.